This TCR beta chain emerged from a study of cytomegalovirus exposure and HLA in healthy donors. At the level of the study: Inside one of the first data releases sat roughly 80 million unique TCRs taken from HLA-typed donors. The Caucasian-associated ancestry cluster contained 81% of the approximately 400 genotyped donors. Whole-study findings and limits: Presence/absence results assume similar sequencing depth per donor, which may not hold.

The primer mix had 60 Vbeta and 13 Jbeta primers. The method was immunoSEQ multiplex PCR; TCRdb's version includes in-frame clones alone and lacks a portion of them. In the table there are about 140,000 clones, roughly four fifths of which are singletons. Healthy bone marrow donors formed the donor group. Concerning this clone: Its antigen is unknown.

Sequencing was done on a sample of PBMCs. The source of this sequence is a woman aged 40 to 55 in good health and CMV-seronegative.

The CDR3 spells CAISESVAGGQGMQYF. The DNA for the CDR3 is TGTGCCATCAGTGAGTCGGTAGCGGGGGGGCAGGGGATGCAGTATTTT. The V gene is TRBV10-3, the J gene TRBJ2-3; 11 nucleotides align to TRBD2. Germline trimming cut 0 bases from V and 11 bases from J; bases unmatched to any gene: 10. Germline assignment: CDR1 ENHRY and CDR2 SYGVKD. The CDR3 has 16 residues.